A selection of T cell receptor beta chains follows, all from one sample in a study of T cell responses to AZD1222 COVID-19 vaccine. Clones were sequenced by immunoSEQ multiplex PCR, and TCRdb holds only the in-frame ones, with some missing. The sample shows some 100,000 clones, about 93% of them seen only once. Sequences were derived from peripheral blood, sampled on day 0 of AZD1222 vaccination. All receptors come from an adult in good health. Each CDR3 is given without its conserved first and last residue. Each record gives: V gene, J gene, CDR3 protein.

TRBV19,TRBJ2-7,ASSIGAGMGRYEQY
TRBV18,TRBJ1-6,ASSPRGGGNSPLH
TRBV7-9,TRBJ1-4,ASSSGQTFSTNEKLF
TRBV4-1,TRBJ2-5,ASSGTGAGETQY
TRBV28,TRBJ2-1,ASSWAPSRPSSYNEQF
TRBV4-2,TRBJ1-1,ASSLFLTTEAF
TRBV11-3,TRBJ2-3,ASSKLLTDTQY
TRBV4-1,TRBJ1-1,ASSQLQGNTEAF
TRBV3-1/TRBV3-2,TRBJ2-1,ASGPNLDYNEQF
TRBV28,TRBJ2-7,ASSLPGTVTYEQY
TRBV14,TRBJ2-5,ASSLDSWETQY
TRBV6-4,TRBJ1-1,ASSESEGFTEAF
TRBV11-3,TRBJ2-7,ASSSGQGVHEQY
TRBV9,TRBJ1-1,ASSPSTGDTEAF
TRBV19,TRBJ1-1,ASSMGTGYSNTEAF
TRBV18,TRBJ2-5,ASSPRTSGQETQY
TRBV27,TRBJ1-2,ASSPTGRGYT
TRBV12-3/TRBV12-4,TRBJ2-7,ASTMGRGYEQY
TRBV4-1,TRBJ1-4,ASRQVGGGGEKLF
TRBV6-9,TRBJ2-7,ASSYSSAVYEQY
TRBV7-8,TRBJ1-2,ASSLTGLRGYT
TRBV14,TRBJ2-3,ASSQHLAGGLDTQY
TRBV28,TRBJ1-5,ASSTFGGRGVSNQPQH
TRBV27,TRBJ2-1,ASSKPRAGGNEQF
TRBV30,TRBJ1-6,AWSRQSTYNSPLH
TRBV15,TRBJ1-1,ATSRDRAENTEAF
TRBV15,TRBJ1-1,ATSRDSRPGGMNTEAF
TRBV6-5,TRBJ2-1,ASPPGGSYNEQF
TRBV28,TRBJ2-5,ASSLGWRGMVLEFETQY
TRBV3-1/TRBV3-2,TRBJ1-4,ASSHGQGGAGEKLF
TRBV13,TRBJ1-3,ASSLEAVARGNTIY
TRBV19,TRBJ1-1,ASSILGAMNTEAF
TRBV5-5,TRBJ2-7,ASTPRSYEQY
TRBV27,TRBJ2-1,ASKYRDRNEQF
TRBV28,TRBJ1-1,ASSPQGSWDTEAF
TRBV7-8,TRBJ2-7,ASSLHSPRQGTYEQY
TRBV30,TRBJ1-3,AWSVSLNSGNTIY
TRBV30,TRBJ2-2,ACDLFPTGGTGELF
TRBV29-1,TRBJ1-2,SVLGQGATGGYT
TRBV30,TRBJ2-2,AWSVTGNTGELF
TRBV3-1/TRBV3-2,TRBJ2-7,ASSHPSGRANYEQY
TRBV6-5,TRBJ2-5,ASMEVAGTQETQY